This T cell receptor (beta chain) was profiled in a study of shared clonotypes between healthy human individuals. About the research overall: The composition of the donors was a couple of women and three men aged 18 to 49.

The authors' processing: Filtering of immunoSEQ junctional sequences could not match full-length read filtering. Clones were sequenced by immunoSEQ multiplex PCR, and TCRdb holds only the in-frame ones, with some missing. The V and J calls and clone size were taken over from that table, and D and trimming were inferred from the DNA. The sample has approximately 1.5 million clones, approximately 98% seen once. Specimen: naive CD4+ T cells sorted from blood. Stated subset: CD45RA+ positively selected. The TCR comes from a man aged 25-40 years in good health.

The CDR3 region is CASSGMGEPSGANVLTF. Here the CDR3 DNA reads TGTGCCAGCAGTGGCATGGGGGAACCCTCTGGGGCCAACGTCCTGACTTTC. V and J are TRBV2 and TRBJ2-6; D is tentatively TRBD1 or TRBD2 (5 bases each). The CDR3 extends over 17 amino acids. Trimming took off 4 bases at V and 0 bases at J, with 13 bases between the two ends. The germline V gene has CDR1 SNHLY and CDR2 FYNNEI.